The 10 T cell receptor beta chains listed next were all sequenced from one sample in a study of cytomegalovirus exposure and HLA in healthy donors. PCR employed 60 Vbeta and 13 Jbeta primers. Repertoires were generated with immunoSEQ multiplex PCR, while TCRdb's copy carries only in-frame clones and drops some. Here the sample spans under 95,000 clones, around four fifths being singletons. The specimen sequenced was PBMCs. These receptors came from a boy aged 10-17 years in good health and CMV-seronegative.

The rearrangement links TRBV30 to TRBJ1-1, with TRBD1 as a possible D gene (6 bases). Trimming took 5 bases from V and 1 from J, leaving 11 bases between them. The CDR3 loop spans 13 amino acids. Germline lookup yields CDR1 GTSNPN and CDR2 SVGIG (reference sequence). CDR3 sequence (DNA): TGTGCCTGGCTGGGGGGGGCGAACACTGAAGCTTTCTTT. It is translated as CAWLGGANTEAFF. Complete variable domain (other parts from reference TRBV30 and TRBJ1-1): SQTIHQWPATLVQPVGSPLSLECTVEGTSNPNLYWYRQAAGRGLQLLFYSVGIGQISSEVPQNLSASRPQDRQFILSSKKLLLSDSGFYLCAWLGGANTEAFFGQGTRLTVV.

The chain joins TRBV10-3 to TRBJ1-1; 8 nucleotides line up with TRBD1. There are 14 residues in the CDR3. Germline V gene data show CDR1 as ENHRY and CDR2 as SYGVKD. J gave up 0 bases and V 5 bases, and 2 bases lay outside the gene matches. CDR3 sequence (DNA): TGTGCCATCAGTCTGGGACAGGTGAACACTGAAGCTTTCTTT. It is translated as CAISLGQVNTEAFF.

For this clone: A read error may produce the germline difference seen at one junction end. The V call is TRBV27, the J call TRBJ2-6; 10 bases are shared with TRBD2. Germline CDR1 reads MNHEY; CDR2 reads SMNVEV (reference sequence). The CDR3 has 20 residues. The CDR3 spells CASSSDRTSGYASGANVLTF. CDR3 nucleotides: TGCGCCAGCAGTTCCGATCGGACTAGCGGATACGCCTCTGGGGCCAACGTCCTGACTTTC. Combining the CDR3 with reference TRBV27 and TRBJ2-6 gives the whole variable domain EAQVTQNPRYLITVTGKKLTVTCSQNMNHEYMSWYRQDPGLGLRQIYYSMNVEVTDKGDVPEGYKVSRKEKRNFPLILESPSPNQTSLYFCASSSDRTSGYASGANVLTFGAGSRLTVL.

The V gene is TRBV30, the J gene TRBJ1-1; D gene ambiguous. Trimming cost V 5 bases and J 1 base, with 5 bases left between them. This CDR3 has 11 amino acids. Germline V gives CDR1 GTSNPN, CDR2 SVGIG (reference sequence). CDR3 residues: CAWRGNTEAFF. The CDR3, as DNA: TGTGCCTGGCGAGGGAACACTGAAGCTTTCTTT.

This clone appeared a few times. V usage is TRBV7-9 and J usage is TRBJ2-2, with D hard to call. Germline CDR1 and CDR2: SEHNR and FQNEAQ (reference sequence). The CDR3 contains 14 residues. The V end lost 1 base, the J end lost 6 bases, and 9 bases lay between the germline ends. DNA of the CDR3: TGTGCCAGCAGCTTAGTTGGCCGTCCCGGGGAGCTGTTTTTT. It specifies CASSLVGRPGELFF. Together with reference TRBV7-9 and TRBJ2-2, the CDR3 gives the full variable domain: DTGVSQNPRHKITKRGQNVTFRCDPISEHNRLYWYRQTLGQGPEFLTYFQNEAQLEKSRLLSDRFSAERPKGSFSTLEIQRTEQGDSAMYLCASSLVGRPGELFFGEGSRLTVL.

The chain has TRBV15 and TRBJ2-3; TRBD2 might be the D (5 bases). Germline V CDR1 and CDR2: LNHNV, YYDKDF (reference sequence). The CDR3 contains 15 residues. V was cut by 4 bases and J by 1 base, with 12 bases left in between. The DNA for the CDR3 is TGTGCCACCAGCAACCTTCGGGGAGGCACAGATACGCAGTATTTT. Protein: CATSNLRGGTDTQYF. The variable domain in full, with the rest retrieved from reference TRBV15 and TRBJ2-3, is DAMVIQNPRYQVTQFGKPVTLSCSQTLNHNVMYWYQQKSSQAPKLLFHYYDKDFNNEADTPDNFQSRRPNTSFCFLDIRSPGLGDTAMYLCATSNLRGGTDTQYFGPGTRLTVL.

The rearrangement uses TRBV7-9 and TRBJ2-3; 8 positions agree with TRBD2. From germline, CDR1 is SEHNR and CDR2 FQNEAQ (reference sequence). The CDR3 loop spans 14 amino acids. The V and J ends lost 4 bases and 1 base, in that order; junction bases with no gene match: 1. The CDR3 spells CASSSGGGTDTQYF. The CDR3 DNA follows: TGTGCCAGCAGCTCGGGGGGGGGCACAGATACGCAGTATTTT.

The chain links TRBV30 to TRBJ2-7; 9 bases agree with TRBD1. Germline V gene sequence: CDR1 GTSNPN, CDR2 SVGIG (reference sequence). V was clipped by 2 bases and J by 5 bases; unmatched bases: 7. The CDR3 extends over 14 amino acids. DNA of the CDR3: TGTGCCTGGAGTCGGGGACAGGGCGTGGACGAGCAGTACTTC. As protein: CAWSRGQGVDEQYF. The variable domain in full, with the rest retrieved from reference TRBV30 and TRBJ2-7, is SQTIHQWPATLVQPVGSPLSLECTVEGTSNPNLYWYRQAAGRGLQLLFYSVGIGQISSEVPQNLSASRPQDRQFILSSKKLLLSDSGFYLCAWSRGQGVDEQYFGPGTRLTVT.

The rearrangement joins TRBV9 to TRBJ2-7; weak D call: TRBD1 (7 bases). CDR3 length: 15 amino acids. V was shortened by 3 bases and J by 2 bases, with 15 bases between the two germline ends. From germline, CDR1 is SGDLS and CDR2 YYNGEE. DNA for the CDR3: TGTGCCAGCAGCGAAGGGGGCGGAGGGGCCTACGAGCAGTACTTC. Translated, it gives CASSEGGGGAYEQYF.

This chain joins TRBV5-1 and TRBJ1-6; D gene ambiguous. Trimming took 0 bases from V and 0 from J, leaving 7 bases between them. CDR3 length equals 16 residues. Germline CDR1 and CDR2: SGHRS and YFSETQ. The CDR3 is CASSLGEVSYNSPLHF. The DNA for the CDR3 is TGCGCCAGCAGCTTGGGAGAGGTCTCCTATAATTCACCCCTCCACTTT.